Each of the 13 T cell receptor beta chains below was sequenced from the same sample in a study of T cells after posttransplantation cyclophosphamide. Assay used: immunoSEQ multiplex PCR; TCRdb lists only in-frame clones, some missing. Listed for the sample are over 20,000 clones, none seen a single time. Sequencing was carried out using PBMCs. The origin of the receptors is a man aged 45-65 years in good health, CMV-negative, and a related stem cell transplant donor.

This clone appeared many times. V usage is TRBV19 and J usage is TRBJ1-2, with D perhaps TRBD1 (6 bases). V gave up 6 bases and J gave up 8 bases, with 19 bases separating them. Germline V gives CDR1 LNHDA, CDR2 SQIVND (reference sequence). The CDR3 is 14 amino acids. The DNA of the CDR3 is TGTGCCAGTAGGGTGCGGGGGGGCGAAGGAGGCTACACCTTC. It codes for CASRVRGGEGGYTF.

This clone was found many times. The chain employs TRBV28 and TRBJ2-5; 7 nucleotides match TRBD1. The germline V gene encodes CDR1 MDHEN and CDR2 SYDVKM. V trimming: 7 bases; J trimming: 0 bases; junction bases outside the gene matches: 8. The CDR3 contains 15 residues. This chain's CDR3 is CASTPGTAYQETQYF. The CDR3 DNA is TGTGCCAGCACCCCCGGGACAGCATACCAAGAGACCCAGTACTTC.

At least ten counts were recorded for this clone. The chain combines TRBV7-9 with TRBJ1-2; D remains unclear. Germline CDR1 reads SEHNR; CDR2 reads FQNEAQ (reference sequence). The CDR3 contains 12 residues. Trimming cost V 2 bases and J 6 bases, with 7 bases left between them. The CDR3 is CASSLSSDGYTF. DNA of the CDR3: TGTGCCAGCAGCTTATCTTCAGATGGCTACACCTTC.

This clone has at least ten counts. V and J are TRBV15 and TRBJ2-2; 7 bases are a match to TRBD1. The CDR3 runs to 14 residues. Trimming at V came to 6 bases and at J to 5 bases, leaving 6 bases not matched to a gene. Germline V gene lookup returns CDR1 LNHNV and CDR2 YYDKDF (reference sequence). Written as DNA, the CDR3 is TGTGCCACCAGAGGACAGGTAGAGACCGGGGAGCTGTTTTTT. Its protein is CATRGQVETGELFF. Filled out from reference TRBV15 and TRBJ2-2, the complete variable domain reads DAMVIQNPRYQVTQFGKPVTLSCSQTLNHNVMYWYQQKSSQAPKLLFHYYDKDFNNEADTPDNFQSRRPNTSFCFLDIRSPGLGDTAMYLCATRGQVETGELFFGEGSRLTVL.

This clone was seen at least ten times. J is TRBJ2-3 and V is TRBV5-4; 8 positions match TRBD2. Trimming cost V 6 bases and J 0 bases; bases outside gene matches: 9. Germline V CDR1 and CDR2: SGHNT, YYREEE (reference sequence). The CDR3 has 16 residues. CDR3 sequence reads: CASTWGSGTSTDTQYF. CDR3 DNA sequence: TGTGCCAGCACCTGGGGTAGCGGGACTAGCACAGATACGCAGTATTTT.

The sample holds many counts of this clone. The J gene is TRBJ1-1, the V gene TRBV19, with D tentatively TRBD1 (5 bases). Trimming pared 2 bases from V and 1 base from J, leaving 14 bases between. The germline CDR1 and CDR2 sequences are LNHDA and SQIVND (reference sequence). This CDR3 is built from 16 residues. The CDR3 loop reads CASSITVGGANTEAFF. CDR3 coding DNA: TGTGCCAGTAGTATAACCGTGGGGGGAGCGAACACTGAAGCTTTCTTT.

This clone was counted ten times or more. The chain has TRBV7-3 and TRBJ1-1; D may be TRBD1 (6 bases). This CDR3 region has 16 residues. The germline CDR1 and CDR2 sequences are SGHTA and FQGTGA. V lost 0 bases to trimming and J lost 1 base, with 12 bases between them. The CDR3, as DNA: TGTGCCAGCAGCTTAACGAAGGGGGGGACGAACACTGAAGCTTTCTTT. Protein: CASSLTKGGTNTEAFF.

This clone was recorded at least ten times. V and J are TRBV27 and TRBJ1-2; D may be TRBD1 (6 bases). This CDR3 region has 15 residues. V lost 5 bases to trimming and J lost 4 bases, with 17 bases between them. The germline V gene has CDR1 MNHEY and CDR2 SMNVEV (reference sequence). This chain's CDR3 is CASSLSRGEFYGYTF. The CDR3 bases are TGTGCCAGCAGTCTCAGCAGGGGTGAATTCTATGGCTACACCTTC.

There are many counts of this clone. This chain links TRBV9 with TRBJ1-1, with 9 bases aligning to TRBD1. The CDR3 spans 15 residues. The V gene's germline CDR1 is SGDLS and CDR2 YYNGEE. J was trimmed by 6 bases and V by 3 bases; bases with no gene match: 9. CDR3 region: CASSEGQGSWAEAFF. The CDR3 DNA sequence: TGTGCCAGCAGCGAGGGACAGGGAAGTTGGGCTGAAGCTTTCTTT. Based on the CDR3 plus reference TRBV9 and TRBJ1-1, the full variable domain is DSGVTQTPKHLITATGQRVTLRCSPRSGDLSVYWYQQSLDQGLQFLIQYYNGEERAKGNILERFSAQQFPDLHSELNLSSLELGDSALYFCASSEGQGSWAEAFFGQGTRLTVV.

This clone was detected ten times or more. The chain links TRBV5-1 to TRBJ1-1, with unresolved D. V lost 0 bases, J lost 1 base, and 7 bases lay in between. Germline lookup yields CDR1 SGHRS and CDR2 YFSETQ. The CDR3 covers 14 residues. The CDR3 spells CASSLGAGNTEAFF. The CDR3 DNA reads TGCGCCAGCAGCTTGGGGGCCGGGAACACTGAAGCTTTCTTT.

This rearrangement joins TRBV19 to TRBJ2-5; D unclear. The J call is doubtful: the DNA matches TRBJ2-7 better. The CDR3 runs to 15 residues. Per germline, CDR1 LNHDA and CDR2 SQIVND (reference sequence). CDR3 in amino acids: CASSKSVRRFGEQYF. The DNA of the CDR3 is TGTGCCAGTAGTAAATCGGTACGGAGATTCGGCGAGCAGTACTTC.

This clone was recorded at least ten times. The V and J genes are TRBV12-5 and TRBJ1-1; the D gene is possibly TRBD1 (5 bases). V was pared by 1 base and J by 2 bases, with 14 bases between. The CDR3 covers 16 residues. Germline lookup yields CDR1 LGHNT and CDR2 FRNRAP. CDR3 sequence (DNA): TGTGCTAGTGGTTTGGCCTCGGCGGGGGGAAACACTGAAGCTTTCTTT. Encoded protein: CASGLASAGGNTEAFF.

Many counts were recorded for this clone. The chain joins TRBV5-1 to TRBJ1-1; 9 nucleotides align to TRBD1. The ends lost 3 bases at V and 1 base at J; junction bases unmatched: 1. The CDR3 is made up of 14 amino acids. Germline values: CDR1 SGHRS, CDR2 YFSETQ. This chain's CDR3 is CASSSTGGNTEAFF. The CDR3 nucleotides are TGCGCCAGCAGCTCGACAGGGGGGAACACTGAAGCTTTCTTT.